The text below deals with one T cell receptor (beta chain). Libraries were prepared by immunoSEQ multiplex PCR; TCRdb keeps only in-frame clonotypes and omits some of them. The sample holds tens of thousands of clones, just under 95% seen once. Germline assignment: CDR1 SGDLS and CDR2 YYNGEE. The length of the CDR3 is 16 residues. The V end lost 1 base, the J end lost 5 bases, and 16 bases lay between the germline ends. This entry is derived from a study of graft-versus-host responses after intestinal transplantation. Study-level background: Each recipient received anti-thymocyte globulin induction, then tacrolimus and steroids for three to four years.

This sequence originates from a human patient who received an intestinal transplant, so some T cells may come from the graft donor. The chain is built from TRBV9 and TRBJ1-5; no definite D call. Sequenced material: bone marrow, taken roughly 110 weeks after intestinal transplantation. The CDR3 is CASSVPLAGRDQPQHF. Written as DNA, the CDR3 is TGTGCCAGCAGCGTACCCCTCGCAGGCCGCGATCAGCCCCAGCATTTT.